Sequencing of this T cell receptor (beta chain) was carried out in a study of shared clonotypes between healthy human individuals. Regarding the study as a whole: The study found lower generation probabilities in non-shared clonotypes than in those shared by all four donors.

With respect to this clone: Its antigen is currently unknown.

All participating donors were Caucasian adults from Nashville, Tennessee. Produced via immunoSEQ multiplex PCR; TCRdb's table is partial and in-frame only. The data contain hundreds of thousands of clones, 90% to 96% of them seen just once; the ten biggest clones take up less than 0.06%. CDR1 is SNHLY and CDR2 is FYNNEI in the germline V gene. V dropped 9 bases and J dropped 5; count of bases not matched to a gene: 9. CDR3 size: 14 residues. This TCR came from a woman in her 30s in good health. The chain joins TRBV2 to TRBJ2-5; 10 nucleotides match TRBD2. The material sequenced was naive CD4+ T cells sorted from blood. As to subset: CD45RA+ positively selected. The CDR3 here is CARRLAGVGETQYF. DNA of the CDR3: TGTGCCAGGCGACTAGCGGGTGTGGGGGAGACCCAGTACTTC.